The following is a TCR beta chain sequence with its context. Antigen specificity is unknown. The PCR had 60 Vbeta and 13 Jbeta primers. The repertoire was sequenced with immunoSEQ multiplex PCR; TCRdb's copy has only in-frame clones and lacks some. The data contain 150,000 to 200,000 clones, 75% to 90% of them seen just once; the ten biggest clones take up about a tenth. This sample was taken from a study of cytomegalovirus exposure and HLA in healthy donors. Study-wide results and limits: A highly shared variant cluster was judged a likely technical artifact. Presence/absence analysis assumed near-uniform sequencing depth across donors. Specificity for CMV antigens was confirmed in vitro for a few of the CMV-associated chains.

Germline V CDR1 and CDR2: MNHNS, SASEGT. Trimming removed 6 bases from V and 6 bases from J; junction bases left unmatched: 8. This CDR3 spans 14 amino acids. This clonotype originated in a man aged 18 to 30 in good health and CMV-seropositive. The V and J genes are TRBV6-1 and TRBJ2-7; 10 bases fit TRBD2. The sequenced material came from PBMCs. CDR3 in amino acids: CASSQLAGSSEQYF. CDR3 DNA: TGTGCCAGCAGCCAACTAGCGGGGTCGTCCGAGCAGTACTTC.